Detailed here is one TCR beta chain. The antigen is undetermined. Clones were read by immunoSEQ multiplex PCR, and TCRdb kept only the in-frame ones, dropping some. In total, the table holds tens of thousands of clones. These data belong to a study of T cells in women clearing cervical HPV infection. The overall study: Case blood drawn at lesion detection; control blood after infection cleared.

Whole-study findings and limits: Associations may precede or follow infection; HPV-specific or memory T cells were not isolated. CIN3+ cases had significantly higher TCR richness than controls; evenness did not differ.

Sequencing used blood buffy coat. The receptor comes from a woman between 18 and 69 years old with a cervical HPV16 infection that either progressed to CIN3+ or cleared (not recorded which).

Partial CDR3 DNA: TGCAGCGCTCGACAGGGGGCTTTGGGAGATACG. Translation: CSARQGALGDT. The CDR3 in its entirety is CSARQGALGDTQYF. V is TRBV29-1 and J is TRBJ2-3; 10 bases agree with TRBD1. The missing CDR3 end, 3 residues past where the read stops, is filled in from the germline J gene. There are 14 residues in the CDR3. Germline V gene sequence: CDR1 SQVTM, CDR2 ANQGSEA. With V trimmed by 7 bases and J by 5 bases, 9 bases remained unmatched.